This T cell receptor beta chain is from a study of neurological immune-mediated disorders. 5'RACE employing 10-nucleotide random UMIs yielded the cDNA. TCRdb re-analysed the 5' RACE reads in MiXCR, keeping a single row per CDR3 protein. Of 25,000 to 35,000 distinct CDR3 sequences in the sample, around 4% are singletons; the top ten hold roughly 25%. Whole-study results and caveats: It was HTLV-1-associated myelopathy that showed the most TCR clonal expansion, while multiple sclerosis showed the least, falling below healthy controls. No sharing of CDR3 amino acid sequences was observed among expanded clones across subjects, suggesting private repertoires in all groups.

The table lists this clonotype with many counts. The antigen is unknown. The CDR3 sequence is 14 residues long. Trimming removed 0 bases at V and 7 bases at J, with 10 bases between. Per germline, CDR1 DFQATT and CDR2 SNEGSKA (reference sequence). The T cells used for sorted libraries numbered roughly 970,000, either CD4+ or CD8+. This TCR was recovered from a woman aged 40 to 49 in good health. V usage is TRBV20-1 and J usage is TRBJ1-6; the D is unclear. Material: CD4+ T cells from blood. The chain's CDR3 is CSAREWGGNSPLHF. Written as DNA, the CDR3 is TGCAGTGCTAGAGAGTGGGGTGGAAATTCACCCCTCCACTTT.